This TCR beta chain was retrieved from a study of CD8 T cells in ankylosing spondylitis. As for this clonotype: The antigen is not known.

The CDR3 has 14 amino acids. Trimming cost V 3 bases and J 2 bases, with 8 bases left between them. General study findings and limits: It appeared that ankylosing spondylitis blood was characterized by a TCR beta motif of fewer than ten highly homologous variants. The disease-linked clones had a CD8+ phenotype and low blood frequencies. Significant enrichment of disease-linked clones was reportedly seen in matched ankylosing spondylitis synovial fluid.

Making use of molecular barcodes, quantitative 5'-RACE generated TCR beta libraries. Each CDR3 protein is one row after TCRdb ran MiXCR on the 5' RACE reads. The table has approximately 540,000 distinct CDR3 sequences, approximately 12% seen once; the top ten hold under 7.5%. This chain uses TRBV12-3 or TRBV12-4 with TRBJ2-1; D is undetermined. Specimen: blood, either unsorted or a sorted T cell fraction (not recorded which). The sequence derives from a male donor with ankylosing spondylitis. The CDR3 DNA reads TGTGCCAGCAGTTTTCTAGGCGCCTACAATGAGCAGTTCTTC. Amino acids: CASSFLGAYNEQFF.